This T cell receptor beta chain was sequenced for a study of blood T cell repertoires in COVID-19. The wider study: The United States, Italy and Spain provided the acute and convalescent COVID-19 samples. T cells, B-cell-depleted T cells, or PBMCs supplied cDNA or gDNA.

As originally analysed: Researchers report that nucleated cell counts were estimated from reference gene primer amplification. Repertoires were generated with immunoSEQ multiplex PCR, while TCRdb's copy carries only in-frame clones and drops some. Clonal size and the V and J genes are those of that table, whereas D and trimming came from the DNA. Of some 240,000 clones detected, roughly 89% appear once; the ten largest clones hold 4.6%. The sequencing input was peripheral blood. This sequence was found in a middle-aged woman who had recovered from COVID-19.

CDR3 amino acids: CASRKEVVWTSGTDTQYF. For the CDR3, the DNA is TGTGCCAGCAGGAAGGAGGTGGTGTGGACTAGCGGAACAGATACGCAGTATTTT. The chain has TRBV2 and TRBJ2-3; 10 bases are shared with TRBD2. Trimming took 6 bases from V and 3 from J; bases not matched to a gene: 15. CDR1 is SNHLY, CDR2 FYNNEI, per germline. CDR3 length: 18 amino acids. Full variable domain (outside the CDR3, taken from reference TRBV2 and TRBJ2-3): EPEVTQTPSHQVTQMGQEVILRCVPISNHLYFYWYRQILGQKVEFLVSFYNNEISEKSEIFDDQFSVERPDGSNFTLKIRSTKLEDSAMYFCASRKEVVWTSGTDTQYFGPGTRLTVL.